Each of the 22 T cell receptor beta chains below was sequenced from the same sample in a study of cytomegalovirus exposure and HLA in healthy donors. It was with 60 Vbeta and 13 Jbeta primers that the PCR ran. Only in-frame clones appear in the TCRdb table, and some are missing; sequencing was by immunoSEQ multiplex PCR. The sample shows 95,000 to 150,000 clones, 83% of them seen only once. Sample: PBMCs. Receptors were obtained from a woman in her forties in good health and CMV-seropositive.

V is TRBV5-4 and J is TRBJ2-5; TRBD2 might be the D (5 bases). The CDR3 has 13 amino acids. V shed 0 bases and J shed 4 bases, with 7 bases lying between them. Germline V gives CDR1 SGHNT, CDR2 YYREEE (reference sequence). The CDR3 DNA sequence: TGTGCCAGCAGCTTGGCCAGCGGAGAGACCCAGTACTTC. Its protein product is CASSLASGETQYF.

J is TRBJ2-7 and V is TRBV7-6; 9 bases fit TRBD1. The CDR3 spans 15 residues. Trimming at V came to 5 bases and at J to 5 bases, leaving 10 bases not matched to a gene. Germline V gene sequence: CDR1 SGHVS, CDR2 FNYEAQ. The CDR3 DNA reads as TGTGCCAGCAGCCTGGATGGGACAGGGATCAACGAGCAGTACTTC. Protein product: CASSLDGTGINEQYF.

This clone has just one count. The V and J genes are TRBV4-1 and TRBJ2-7; perhaps TRBD2 as D (5 bases). Germline V gene lookup returns CDR1 MGHRA and CDR2 YSYEKL. The CDR3 runs 14 residues. Trimming left V 0 bases short and J 7 bases short, with 13 bases between. In DNA form, the CDR3 reads TGCGCCAGCAGCCAAGAAGGAGGAGTGTGGGAGCAGTACTTC. Encoded protein: CASSQEGGVWEQYF.

This clone has just one count. The chain has TRBV6-1 and TRBJ1-3; possibly TRBD1 for D (5 bases). The V and J ends lost 5 bases and 3 bases respectively, with 14 bases between them. The CDR3 loop spans 15 amino acids. CDR1 and CDR2 (germline): MNHNS, SASEGT. The CDR3 spells CASSPIWGGGNTIYF. CDR3 DNA: TGTGCCAGCAGTCCTATCTGGGGGGGTGGAAACACCATATATTTT.

This rearrangement joins TRBV11-1 to TRBJ2-7; 12 positions match TRBD2. Germline CDR1 reads SGHAT; CDR2 reads FQDESV (reference sequence). CDR3 length equals 14 residues. Trimming cost V 5 bases and J 6 bases; bases outside gene matches: 5. The DNA for the CDR3 is TGTGCCAGCAGCCCGACTAGCGGGAGCTTCGAGCAGTACTTC. Its translation: CASSPTSGSFEQYF.

This chain connects TRBV19 to TRBJ1-2; unclear D gene. V lost 3 bases and J 2 bases, leaving 7 bases between the germline ends. The CDR3 contains 13 residues. Per germline, CDR1 LNHDA and CDR2 SQIVND (reference sequence). CDR3 sequence reads: CASSITENYGYTF. The CDR3 nucleotides are TGTGCCAGTAGTATCACAGAGAACTATGGCTACACCTTC.

The chain employs TRBV5-1 and TRBJ2-7, with unresolved D. Trimming took 0 bases from V and 5 from J, leaving 9 bases between them. Germline assignment: CDR1 SGHRS and CDR2 YFSETQ. This CDR3 contains 13 residues. The CDR3 spells CASSLGSPNEQYF. The CDR3 region has the DNA TGCGCCAGCAGCTTGGGAAGCCCGAACGAGCAGTACTTC.

V usage is TRBV7-3 and J usage is TRBJ1-1; D not resolved. The CDR3 has 13 amino acids. Germline-derived CDR1 and CDR2 are SGHTA and FQGTGA. Trimming shortened V by 1 base and J by 3 bases, and 6 bases separated the two germline ends. In DNA, the CDR3 is TGTGCCAGCAGCTTAAGGCGGGACACTGAAGCTTTCTTT. Amino acids: CASSLRRDTEAFF.

The rearrangement joins TRBV6-7 to TRBJ2-2; D possibly corresponds to TRBD2 (5 bases). TRBV6-7 is filed as an ORF, its function uncertain. The CDR3 length is 12 residues. Trimming shortened V by 9 bases and J by 6 bases, and 11 bases separated the two germline ends. The CDR3 is CARNIGAGELFF. CDR3 in DNA: TGTGCCAGGAATATCGGGGCCGGGGAGCTGTTTTTT.

The table lists this clone with a count of one. The chain combines TRBV14 with TRBJ1-2; D is perhaps TRBD1 (5 bases). Germline V lookup: CDR1 SGHDN, CDR2 FVKESK. V was cut by 1 base and J by 4 bases, with 7 bases left in between. CDR3 size: 13 residues. The CDR3: CASSQVGVYGYTF. The CDR3 region has the DNA TGTGCCAGCAGCCAAGTAGGGGTCTATGGCTACACCTTC.

This clone was seen once. This rearrangement joins TRBV15 to TRBJ2-1; D perhaps matches TRBD1 (6 bases). The CDR3 spans 16 residues. Trimming pared 0 bases from V and 6 bases from J, leaving 15 bases between. Germline V CDR1 and CDR2: LNHNV, YYDKDF (reference sequence). This chain's CDR3 is CATSREGGDSANEQFF. CDR3 coding DNA: TGTGCCACCAGCAGAGAAGGGGGAGACTCGGCCAATGAGCAGTTCTTC.

The rearrangement joins TRBV5-1 to TRBJ2-5, with 10 bases fitting TRBD1. Germline lookup yields CDR1 SGHRS and CDR2 YFSETQ. Losses at the gene ends were 3 bases for V and 5 bases for J; bases not matched to a gene: 10. The CDR3 sequence is 16 residues long. The CDR3 protein is CASSSDRGFQMETQYF. The DNA of the CDR3 is TGCGCCAGCAGCTCGGACAGGGGGTTTCAAATGGAGACCCAGTACTTC.

In its sample, this clone was seen once. At one boundary the junction diverges from the germline segment, which might be a read error. The chain has TRBV7-9 and TRBJ2-7; unclear D gene. The germline CDR1 and CDR2 sequences are SEHNR and FQNEAQ (reference sequence). This CDR3 comprises 14 residues. The CDR3 region is CSSSFAGGNYEQYF. The CDR3 nucleotides are TGTTCCAGCAGCTTCGCCGGCGGCAACTACGAGCAGTACTTC.

J is TRBJ2-1 and V is TRBV7-9; D is undetermined. The V end lost 5 bases, the J end lost 8 bases, and 7 bases lay between the germline ends. The germline V gene encodes CDR1 SEHNR and CDR2 FQNEAQ (reference sequence). The CDR3 has 11 residues. The CDR3 sequence is CASSPVDEQFF. The CDR3 coding sequence is TGTGCCAGCAGCCCAGTGGATGAGCAGTTCTTC.

The chain uses TRBV4-2 and TRBJ2-7; TRBD2 matches at 11 bases. V shed 0 bases and J 4 bases; nucleotides not matched to a gene: 8. This CDR3 spans 17 amino acids. CDR1 and CDR2 from the germline V gene are LGHNA and YNFKEQ. The CDR3 reads CASSQESSGTSGYEQYF. In nucleotides, the CDR3 is TGTGCCAGCAGCCAAGAGTCGTCGGGGACTAGCGGATACGAGCAGTACTTC.

This rearrangement joins TRBV28 to TRBJ2-3; 8 nucleotides match TRBD1. The CDR3 totals 15 residues. Germline values: CDR1 MDHEN, CDR2 SYDVKM. J gave up 2 bases and V 3 bases, and 4 bases lay outside the gene matches. The CDR3 loop reads CASSFGTGTTDTQYF. The CDR3 DNA sequence: TGTGCCAGCAGTTTTGGGACAGGAACCACAGATACGCAGTATTTT.

In this sample, this clone turned up a few times. The chain uses TRBV5-8 and TRBJ2-7; no firm D call. The length of the CDR3 is 16 residues. Between the trimmed V and J ends, which lost 2 bases and 0 bases, there was a span of 15 bases. CDR1 SGHTS and CDR2 YDEGEE come from the germline V gene. CDR3 region: CASSLGFGWSSYEQYF. The CDR3 DNA reads as TGTGCCAGCAGCTTAGGCTTCGGTTGGAGCTCCTACGAGCAGTACTTC.

This rearrangement joins TRBV9 to TRBJ2-1; 8 bases match TRBD2. J gave up 5 bases and V 1 base, and 8 bases lay outside the gene matches. Germline CDR1 reads SGDLS; CDR2 reads YYNGEE. This CDR3 region has 16 residues. The CDR3 spells CASSVRFTSGHNEQFF. The CDR3 region has the DNA TGTGCCAGCAGCGTAAGGTTTACTAGCGGACACAATGAGCAGTTCTTC.

The CDR3 reads CASSFRTGGDEQYF. The CDR3 DNA is TGTGCCAGCAGCTTTAGGACAGGGGGCGACGAGCAGTACTTC. The chain joins TRBV13 to TRBJ2-7, with TRBD1 identical over 11 bases. Germline CDR1 and CDR2: PRHDT and FYEKMQ (reference sequence). V was clipped by 3 bases and J by 5 bases; unmatched bases: 3. The CDR3 consists of 14 residues.

This clone was detected a few times. This chain connects TRBV5-1 to TRBJ2-2, with TRBD2 matching over 7 bases. Per germline, CDR1 SGHRS and CDR2 YFSETQ. The V gene end was trimmed by 0 bases and the J gene end by 0 bases; junction bases not matched to a gene: 8. This CDR3 has 18 amino acids. The CDR3 DNA is TGCGCCAGCAGCTTGGCCCTAGCGGCCGCAACGAACACCGGGGAGCTGTTTTTT. Translated: CASSLALAAATNTGELFF.

The chain links TRBV18 to TRBJ2-7; D not certain. Germline assignment: CDR1 KGHSH and CDR2 LQKENI. The CDR3 sequence is 13 residues long. The V and J ends lost 5 bases and 0 bases respectively, with 8 bases between them. In DNA form, the CDR3 reads TGTGCCAGCTCAGGAGCCGTCTCCTACGAGCAGTACTTC. Translated: CASSGAVSYEQYF. Drawing the rest from reference TRBV18 and TRBJ2-7, the complete variable domain is NAGVMQNPRHLVRRRGQEARLRCSPMKGHSHVYWYRQLPEEGLKFMVYLQKENIIDESGMPKERFSAEFPKEGPSILRIQQVVRGDSAAYFCASSGAVSYEQYFGPGTRLTVT.

J is TRBJ2-7 and V is TRBV4-3; unclear D gene. The germline V gene has CDR1 LGHNA and CDR2 YSLEER. The CDR3 contains 17 residues. The V and J ends lost 0 bases and 4 bases respectively, with 19 bases between them. The CDR3 reads CASSQDLEGLGPYEQYF. Here the CDR3 DNA reads TGCGCCAGCAGCCAAGATTTAGAAGGCTTGGGCCCGTACGAGCAGTACTTC.